Listed here are 2 T cell receptor beta chains from one sample, sequenced in a study of CD8+ T cells in alopecia areata. RNA was isolated and reverse transcribed to cDNA, the sequencing template. Assay: immunoSEQ multiplex PCR; the TCRdb copy retains only in-frame clones and omits some. The sample carries about 150,000 clones, around 87% recorded once. The sample here was CD8+ T cells sorted from blood, taken at week 0. Source of these receptors: a human donor with alopecia areata.

The chain joins TRBV7-9 to TRBJ2-2; D is unresolved. The CDR3 is 9 amino acids. Germline V gives CDR1 SEHNR, CDR2 FQNEAQ (reference sequence). The ends were cut back, 9 bases at V and 5 bases at J, with 1 base in the middle. The CDR3 region is CASTGELFF. For the CDR3, the DNA is TGTGCCAGTACCGGGGAGCTGTTTTTT. Based on the CDR3 plus reference TRBV7-9 and TRBJ2-2, the full variable domain is DTGVSQNPRHKITKRGQNVTFRCDPISEHNRLYWYRQTLGQGPEFLTYFQNEAQLEKSRLLSDRFSAERPKGSFSTLEIQRTEQGDSAMYLCASTGELFFGEGSRLTVL.

V and J are TRBV29-1 and TRBJ2-7; TRBD1 matches at 8 bases. The trim removed 0 bases at V and 2 bases at J, leaving 6 bases unmatched. CDR3 size: 15 residues. Germline V gene data show CDR1 as SQVTM and CDR2 as ANQGSEA. The CDR3 region is CSVEEIQGGTYEQYF. The CDR3 coding sequence is TGCAGCGTTGAAGAAATACAGGGGGGCACCTACGAGCAGTACTTC.